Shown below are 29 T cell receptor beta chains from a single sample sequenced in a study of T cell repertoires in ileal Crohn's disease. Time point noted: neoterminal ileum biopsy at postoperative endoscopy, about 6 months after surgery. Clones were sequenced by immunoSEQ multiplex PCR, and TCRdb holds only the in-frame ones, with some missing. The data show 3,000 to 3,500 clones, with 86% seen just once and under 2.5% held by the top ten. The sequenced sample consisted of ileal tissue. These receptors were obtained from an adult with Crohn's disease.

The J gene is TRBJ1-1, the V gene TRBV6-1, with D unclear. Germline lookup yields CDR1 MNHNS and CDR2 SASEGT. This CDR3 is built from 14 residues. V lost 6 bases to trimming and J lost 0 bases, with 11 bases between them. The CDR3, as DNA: TGTGCCAGCAGCCGGGATCTCATGAACACTGAAGCTTTCTTT. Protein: CASSRDLMNTEAFF.

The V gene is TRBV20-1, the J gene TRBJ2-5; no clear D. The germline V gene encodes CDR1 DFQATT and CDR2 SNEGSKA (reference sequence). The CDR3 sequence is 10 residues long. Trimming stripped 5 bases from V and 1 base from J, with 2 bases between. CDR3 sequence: CSASQETQYF. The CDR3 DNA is TGCAGTGCTTCCCAAGAGACCCAGTACTTC.

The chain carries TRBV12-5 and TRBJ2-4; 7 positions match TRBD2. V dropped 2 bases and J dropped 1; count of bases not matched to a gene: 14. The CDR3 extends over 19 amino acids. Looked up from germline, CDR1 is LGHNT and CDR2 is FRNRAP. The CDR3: CASGLFAGRDRSAKNIQYF. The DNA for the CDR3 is TGTGCTAGTGGTTTGTTCGCAGGGAGGGATCGGTCGGCCAAAAACATTCAGTACTTC.

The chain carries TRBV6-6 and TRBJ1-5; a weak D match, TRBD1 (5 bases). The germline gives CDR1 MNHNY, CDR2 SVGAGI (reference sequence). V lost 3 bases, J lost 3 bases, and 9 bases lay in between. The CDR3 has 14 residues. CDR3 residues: CASSYWGVNQPQHF. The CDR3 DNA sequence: TGTGCCAGCAGTTATTGGGGGGTCAATCAGCCCCAGCATTTT.

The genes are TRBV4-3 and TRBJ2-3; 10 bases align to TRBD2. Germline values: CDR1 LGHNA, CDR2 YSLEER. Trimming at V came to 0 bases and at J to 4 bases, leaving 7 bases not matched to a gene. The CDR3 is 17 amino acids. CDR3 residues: CASSQDFLAGASDTQYF. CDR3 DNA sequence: TGCGCCAGCAGCCAAGATTTCCTAGCGGGAGCTTCAGATACGCAGTATTTT.

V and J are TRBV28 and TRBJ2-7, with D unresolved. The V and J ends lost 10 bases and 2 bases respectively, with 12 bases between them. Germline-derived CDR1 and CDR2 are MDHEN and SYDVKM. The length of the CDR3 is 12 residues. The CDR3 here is CATTSWAYEQYF. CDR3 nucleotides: TGTGCCACCACCTCATGGGCCTACGAGCAGTACTTC.

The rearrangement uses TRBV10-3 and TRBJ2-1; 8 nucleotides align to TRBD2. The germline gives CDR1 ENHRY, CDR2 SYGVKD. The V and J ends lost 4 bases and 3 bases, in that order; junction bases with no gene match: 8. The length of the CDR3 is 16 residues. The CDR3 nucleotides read TGTGCCATCAGTGGCCAGACTAGCGAGGACTACAATGAGCAGTTCTTC. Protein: CAISGQTSEDYNEQFF.

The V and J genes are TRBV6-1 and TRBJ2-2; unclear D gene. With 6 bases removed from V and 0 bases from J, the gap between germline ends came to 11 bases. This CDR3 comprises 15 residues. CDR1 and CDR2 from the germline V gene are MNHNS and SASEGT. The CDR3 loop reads CASRKGSSNTGELFF. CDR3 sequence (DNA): TGTGCCAGCAGGAAAGGGTCGTCGAACACCGGGGAGCTGTTTTTT.

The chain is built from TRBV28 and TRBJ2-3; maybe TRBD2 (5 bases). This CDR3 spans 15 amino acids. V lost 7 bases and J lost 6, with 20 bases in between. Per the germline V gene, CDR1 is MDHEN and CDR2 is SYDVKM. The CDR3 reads CASKGTSGGRDTQYF. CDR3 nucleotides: TGTGCCAGCAAGGGTACTAGTGGCGGGCGGGATACGCAGTATTTT. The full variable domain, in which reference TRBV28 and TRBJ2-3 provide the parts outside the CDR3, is DVKVTQSSRYLVKRTGEKVFLECVQDMDHENMFWYRQDPGLGLRLIYFSYDVKMKEKGDIPEGYSVSREKKERFSLILESASTNQTSMYLCASKGTSGGRDTQYFGPGTRLTVL.

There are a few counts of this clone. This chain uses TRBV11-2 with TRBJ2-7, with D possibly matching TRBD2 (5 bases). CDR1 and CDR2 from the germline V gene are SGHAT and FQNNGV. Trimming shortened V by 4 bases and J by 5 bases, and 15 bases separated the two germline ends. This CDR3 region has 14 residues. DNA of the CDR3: TGTGCCAGCAGCTCACTAGACCCGCGACACGAGCAGTACTTC. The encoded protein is CASSSLDPRHEQYF.

In DNA form, the CDR3 reads TGTGCCAGCAGCCCCCGTCCGGGGTTCGACTCACCACACAATGAGCAGTTCTTC. Translated, it gives CASSPRPGFDSPHNEQFF. The rearrangement links TRBV7-9 to TRBJ2-1; D possibly corresponds to TRBD2 (5 bases). The CDR3 runs 18 residues. The germline V gene encodes CDR1 SEHNR and CDR2 FQNEAQ (reference sequence). V was clipped by 5 bases and J by 5 bases, with 25 bases between them.

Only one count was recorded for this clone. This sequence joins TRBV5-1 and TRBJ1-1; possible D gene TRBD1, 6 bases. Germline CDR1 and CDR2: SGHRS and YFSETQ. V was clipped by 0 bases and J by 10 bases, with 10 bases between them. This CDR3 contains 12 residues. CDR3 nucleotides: TGCGCCAGCAGCTTGGTTGGGGGCCCAGCTTTCTTT. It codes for CASSLVGGPAFF.

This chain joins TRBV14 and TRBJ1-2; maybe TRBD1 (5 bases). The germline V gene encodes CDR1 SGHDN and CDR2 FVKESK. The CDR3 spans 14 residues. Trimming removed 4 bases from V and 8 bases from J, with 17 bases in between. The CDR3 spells CASSPDVEWDGYTF. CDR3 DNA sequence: TGTGCCAGCAGCCCTGACGTCGAGTGGGACGGCTACACCTTC.

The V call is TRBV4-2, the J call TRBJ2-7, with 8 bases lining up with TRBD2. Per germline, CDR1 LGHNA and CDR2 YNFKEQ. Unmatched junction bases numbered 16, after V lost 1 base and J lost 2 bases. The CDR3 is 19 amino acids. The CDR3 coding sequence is TGTGCCAGCAGCCAAGGGATTAGCGGGGACTTAAGGTTACCCTACGAGCAGTACTTC. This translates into CASSQGISGDLRLPYEQYF.

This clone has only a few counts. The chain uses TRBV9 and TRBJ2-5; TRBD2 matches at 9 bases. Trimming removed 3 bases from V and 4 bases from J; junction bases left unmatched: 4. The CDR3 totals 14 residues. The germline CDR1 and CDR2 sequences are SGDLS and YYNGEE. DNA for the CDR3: TGTGCCAGCAGCGACCCGACTAGCGGAGAGACCCAGTACTTC. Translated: CASSDPTSGETQYF.

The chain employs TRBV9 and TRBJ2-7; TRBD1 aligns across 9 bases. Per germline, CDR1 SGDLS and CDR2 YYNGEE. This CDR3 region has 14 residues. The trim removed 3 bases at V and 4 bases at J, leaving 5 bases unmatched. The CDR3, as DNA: TGTGCCAGCAGCGAGAGGGGACAGGGATACGAGCAGTACTTC. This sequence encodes CASSERGQGYEQYF.

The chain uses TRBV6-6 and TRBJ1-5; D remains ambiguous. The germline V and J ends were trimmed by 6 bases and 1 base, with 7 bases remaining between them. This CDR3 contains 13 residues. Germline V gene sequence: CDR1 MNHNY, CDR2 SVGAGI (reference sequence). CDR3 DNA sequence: TGTGCCAGCAGGCTCGACAGCAATCAGCCCCAGCATTTT. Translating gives CASRLDSNQPQHF.

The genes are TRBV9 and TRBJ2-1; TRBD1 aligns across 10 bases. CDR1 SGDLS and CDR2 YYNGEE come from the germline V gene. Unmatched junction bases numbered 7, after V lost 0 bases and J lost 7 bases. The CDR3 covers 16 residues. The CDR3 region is CASSVEEDRGSNEQFF. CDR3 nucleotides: TGTGCCAGCAGCGTAGAGGAGGACAGGGGGTCGAATGAGCAGTTCTTC.

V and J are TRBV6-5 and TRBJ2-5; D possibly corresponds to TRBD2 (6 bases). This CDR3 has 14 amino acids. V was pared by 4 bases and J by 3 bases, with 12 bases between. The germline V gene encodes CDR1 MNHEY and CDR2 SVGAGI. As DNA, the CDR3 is TGTGCCAGCAGTTCCCCGGGCGGGGAAGAGACCCAGTACTTC. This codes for CASSSPGGEETQYF.

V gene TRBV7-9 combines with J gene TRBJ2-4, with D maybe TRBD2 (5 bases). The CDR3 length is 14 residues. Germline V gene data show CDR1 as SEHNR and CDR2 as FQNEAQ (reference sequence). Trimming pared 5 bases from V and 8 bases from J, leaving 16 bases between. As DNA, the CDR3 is TGTGCCAGCAGCGCCGTCGGGCTAGCCCACATTCAGTACTTC. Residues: CASSAVGLAHIQYF.

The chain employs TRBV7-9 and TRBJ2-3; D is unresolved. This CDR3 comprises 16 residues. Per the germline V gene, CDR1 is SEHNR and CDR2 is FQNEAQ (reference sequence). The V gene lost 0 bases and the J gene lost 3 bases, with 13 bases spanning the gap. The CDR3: CASSLAGSLGTDTQYF. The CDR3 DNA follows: TGTGCCAGCAGCTTAGCGGGCAGTCTCGGTACAGATACGCAGTATTTT.

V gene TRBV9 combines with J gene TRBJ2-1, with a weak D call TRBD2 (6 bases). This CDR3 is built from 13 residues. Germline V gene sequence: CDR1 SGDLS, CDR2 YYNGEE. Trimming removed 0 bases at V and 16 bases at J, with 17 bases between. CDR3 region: CASSVGLGDLEFF. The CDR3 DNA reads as TGTGCCAGCAGCGTAGGTTTAGGGGACTTGGAATTCTTC.

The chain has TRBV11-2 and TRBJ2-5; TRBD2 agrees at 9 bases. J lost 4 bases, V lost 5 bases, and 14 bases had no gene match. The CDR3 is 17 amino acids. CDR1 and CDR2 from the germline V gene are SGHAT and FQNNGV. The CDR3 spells CASSTRLAESLSETQYF. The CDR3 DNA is TGTGCCAGCAGCACTCGACTAGCGGAGTCTTTGTCAGAGACCCAGTACTTC.

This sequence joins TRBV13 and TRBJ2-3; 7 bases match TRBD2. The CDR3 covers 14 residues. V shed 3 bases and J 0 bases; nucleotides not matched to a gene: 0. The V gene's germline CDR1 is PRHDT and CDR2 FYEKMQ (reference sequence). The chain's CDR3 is CASSFGGSTDTQYF. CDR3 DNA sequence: TGTGCCAGCAGCTTCGGGGGGAGCACAGATACGCAGTATTTT.

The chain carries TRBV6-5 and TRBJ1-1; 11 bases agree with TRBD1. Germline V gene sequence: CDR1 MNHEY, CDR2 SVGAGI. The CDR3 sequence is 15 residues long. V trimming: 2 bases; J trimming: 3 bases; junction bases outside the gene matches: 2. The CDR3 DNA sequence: TGTGCCAGCAGTTACGGGACAGGGGGTGACACTGAAGCTTTCTTT. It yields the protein CASSYGTGGDTEAFF.

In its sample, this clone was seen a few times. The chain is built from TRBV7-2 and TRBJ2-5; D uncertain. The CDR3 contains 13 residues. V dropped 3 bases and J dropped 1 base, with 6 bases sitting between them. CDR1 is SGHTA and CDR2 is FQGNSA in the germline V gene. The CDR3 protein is CASSLQFQETQYF. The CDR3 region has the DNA TGTGCCAGCAGCTTGCAGTTCCAAGAGACCCAGTACTTC. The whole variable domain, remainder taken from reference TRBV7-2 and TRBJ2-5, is GAGVSQSPSNKVTEKGKDVELRCDPISGHTALYWYRQSLGQGLEFLIYFQGNSAPDKSGLPSDRFSAERTGGSVSTLTIQRTQQEDSAVYLCASSLQFQETQYFGPGTRLLVL.

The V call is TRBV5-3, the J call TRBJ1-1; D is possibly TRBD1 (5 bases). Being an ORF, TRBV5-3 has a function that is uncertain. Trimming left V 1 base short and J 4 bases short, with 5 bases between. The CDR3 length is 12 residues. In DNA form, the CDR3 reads TGTGCCAGAAGCTTGCAGGGCACTGAAGCTTTCTTT. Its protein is CARSLQGTEAFF.

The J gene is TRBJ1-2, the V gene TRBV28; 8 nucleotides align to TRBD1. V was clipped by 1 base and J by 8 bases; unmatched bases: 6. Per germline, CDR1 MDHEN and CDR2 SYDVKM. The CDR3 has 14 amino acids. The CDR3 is CASSLSIQGGGYTF. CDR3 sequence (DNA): TGTGCCAGCAGTTTATCCATACAGGGGGGCGGCTACACCTTC.

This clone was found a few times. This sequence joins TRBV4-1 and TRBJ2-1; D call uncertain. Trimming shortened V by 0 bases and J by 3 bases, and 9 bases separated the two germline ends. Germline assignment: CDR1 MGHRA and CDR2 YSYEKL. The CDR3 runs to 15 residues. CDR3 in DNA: TGCGCCAGCAGCCAAGAGACTGGATACTACAATGAGCAGTTCTTC. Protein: CASSQETGYYNEQFF.